What follows is one T cell receptor beta chain and its context. This sample was taken from a study of regulatory T cells in long-lasting Graves disease. Unmatched junction bases numbered 17, after V lost 5 bases and J lost 6 bases. The V gene's germline CDR1 is DFQATT and CDR2 SNEGSKA (reference sequence). This CDR3 comprises 17 residues. Arm-PCR of CDR3 regions with iRepertoire HTBI primers generated TCR beta libraries. TCRdb used MiXCR to reprocess the multiplex PCR reads, holding one entry per CDR3 protein. Here the sample spans 350,000 to 500,000 distinct CDR3 sequences, 21% being singletons. Time point specified: persistent/refractory GD, antithyroid drugs over 5 years with positive TRAb. Making the TCR library involved RNA that had been extracted from PBMCs.

Sample: peripheral blood mononuclear cells (PBMCs), taken when the disease was refractory, from a patient treated with antithyroid drugs. The origin of this receptor is a female donor with Graves disease. This chain joins TRBV20-1 and TRBJ2-2, with TRBD1 matching over 8 bases. The CDR3 region is CSALPRWAGGDPGELFF. Written as DNA, the CDR3 is TGCAGTGCTCTCCCGAGGTGGGCAGGGGGCGATCCCGGGGAGCTGTTTTTT.